This paragraph covers one T cell receptor beta chain sequence. The source of the sample is a study of shared clonotypes between healthy human individuals. Overall study context: The study used three CD4 naive, three CD4 memory, two CD8 naive and one CD8 memory plate per donor.

Deep-level running was used for the assay. TCRdb's table, derived via immunoSEQ multiplex PCR, lists solely in-frame clones and lacks some. The sample has about 380,000 clones; 95% to 97% are singletons. The V gene's germline CDR1 is MNHEY and CDR2 SMNVEV (reference sequence). The CDR3 contains 14 residues. V gave up 5 bases and J gave up 8 bases, with 13 bases separating them. The TCR sequence derives from a man between 25 and 39 years old in good health. The chain recombines TRBV27 with TRBJ1-6; D is undetermined. Sequenced sample: memory CD8+ T cells sorted from blood. Subset denoted: CD45RO+ cells pooled with CCR7-negative TemRA cells. CDR3 protein: CASSGLGVDSPLHF. CDR3 sequence (DNA): TGTGCCAGCAGTGGACTTGGGGTAGATTCACCCCTCCACTTT.